This TCR beta chain comes out of a study of cytomegalovirus exposure and HLA in healthy donors. Whole-study findings and limits: Differences between HLA loci emerged in a later analysis of TCR association rates, with DRB1 most and HLA-C fewest.

V lost 0 bases and J lost 1, with 5 bases in between. The CDR3 loop spans 14 amino acids. Germline CDR1 is SGHRS and CDR2 is YFSETQ. In the PCR, 60 Vbeta and 13 Jbeta primers were used. Only in-frame clones appear in the TCRdb table, and some are missing; sequencing was by immunoSEQ multiplex PCR. This table has about 70,000 clones, roughly 74% appearing once. Comments on this clone: Its matching antigen is unknown.

This chain connects TRBV5-1 to TRBJ1-5, with D perhaps matching TRBD1 (5 bases). Sequencing was performed on PBMCs. This receptor was identified in a woman aged 55-75 years in good health and CMV-seropositive. The DNA for the CDR3 is TGCGCCAGCAGCTTGGAGGGGAGCAATCAGCCCCAGCATTTT. Encoded protein: CASSLEGSNQPQHF.